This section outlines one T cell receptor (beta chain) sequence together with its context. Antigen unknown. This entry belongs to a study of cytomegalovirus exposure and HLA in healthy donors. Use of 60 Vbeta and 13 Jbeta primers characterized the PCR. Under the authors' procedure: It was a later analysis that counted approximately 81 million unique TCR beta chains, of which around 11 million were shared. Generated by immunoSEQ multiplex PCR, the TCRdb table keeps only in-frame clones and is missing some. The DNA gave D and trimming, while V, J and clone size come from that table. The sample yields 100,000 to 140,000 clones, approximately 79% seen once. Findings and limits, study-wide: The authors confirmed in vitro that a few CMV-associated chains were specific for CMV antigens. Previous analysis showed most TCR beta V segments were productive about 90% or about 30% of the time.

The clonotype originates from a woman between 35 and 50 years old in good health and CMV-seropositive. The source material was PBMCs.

CDR3 nucleotide sequence: TGTGCCAGCAGCTTAAACCAGGCCACTGAAGCTTTCTTT. It encodes CASSLNQATEAFF. The V and J genes are TRBV7-3 and TRBJ1-1; D call uncertain. The CDR3 length is 13 residues. The V end lost 1 base, the J end lost 4 bases, and 7 bases lay between the germline ends. Germline CDR1 is SGHTA and CDR2 is FQGTGA. Supplemented by reference TRBV7-3 and TRBJ1-1, the full variable domain reads GAGVSQTPSNKVTEKGKYVELRCDPISGHTALYWYRQSLGQGPEFLIYFQGTGAADDSGLPNDRFFAVRPEGSVSTLKIQRTERGDSAVYLCASSLNQATEAFFGQGTRLTVV.